A single sample is the source of the 23 T cell receptor beta chains below, sequenced in a study of regulatory T cells in long-lasting Graves disease. Time point: persistent/refractory GD, antithyroid drugs over 5 years with positive TRAb. PBMCs were the source of the RNA used for TCR sequencing. Researchers made TCR beta libraries by using iRepertoire HTBI primers and running Arm-PCR on CDR3 regions. Each CDR3 protein gets one entry after TCRdb re-called the multiplex PCR reads with MiXCR. The sample contains around 460,000 distinct CDR3 sequences, around a fifth of which appear only once. This specimen consisted of peripheral blood mononuclear cells (PBMCs), obtained when the disease was refractory, from a patient treated with antithyroid drugs. These receptor sequences come from a female donor with Graves disease.

The chain recombines TRBV2 with TRBJ2-2; 10 bases fit TRBD1. This CDR3 has 14 amino acids. Trimming at V came to 10 bases and at J to 6 bases, leaving 8 bases not matched to a gene. Per the germline V gene, CDR1 is SNHLY and CDR2 is FYNNEI. CDR3 residues: CATDRDRGSGELFF. Here the CDR3 DNA reads TGTGCCACGGACCGGGACAGGGGTTCCGGGGAGCTGTTTTTT.

The sample holds many counts of this clonotype. The rearrangement links TRBV2 to TRBJ2-7, with TRBD1 identical over 9 bases. Germline CDR1 is SNHLY and CDR2 is FYNNEI. Trimming at V came to 2 bases and at J to 5 bases, leaving 7 bases not matched to a gene. The CDR3 is made up of 15 amino acids. The CDR3, as DNA: TGTGCCAGCAGTGAATGGGACAGGGATATAAACGAGCAGTACTTC. Encoded protein: CASSEWDRDINEQYF.

This clonotype was seen repeatedly, ten times or more. This chain uses TRBV24-1 with TRBJ1-2, with 11 positions matching TRBD1. This CDR3 has 15 amino acids. J gave up 4 bases and V 4 bases, and 4 bases lay outside the gene matches. CDR1 KGHDR and CDR2 SFDVKD come from the germline V gene. CDR3 amino acids: CATSEGDRGIYGYTF. DNA of the CDR3: TGTGCCACCAGTGAGGGGGACAGGGGGATCTATGGCTACACCTTC.

This clonotype was detected many times. CDR3 in DNA: TGTGCCAGCAGCTTCACCGGGACTAGCGGAGAGACCCAGTACTTC. It encodes CASSFTGTSGETQYF. The rearrangement joins TRBV7-2 to TRBJ2-5, with TRBD2 matching 11 bases. Trimming at V came to 3 bases and at J to 4 bases, leaving 4 bases not matched to a gene. Germline CDR1 reads SGHTA; CDR2 reads FQGNSA. The length of the CDR3 is 15 residues.

Many counts were recorded for this clonotype. The chain employs TRBV20-1 and TRBJ2-5; no clear D. Germline V gives CDR1 DFQATT, CDR2 SNEGSKA (reference sequence). V was trimmed by 2 bases and J by 5 bases, leaving 15 bases between them. CDR3 size: 14 residues. CDR3 sequence (DNA): TGCAGTGCTAGACCACCCGGGCCTAGGGAGACCCAGTACTTC. It specifies CSARPPGPRETQYF.

The table lists this clonotype with a few counts. The V call is TRBV20-1, the J call TRBJ1-3; maybe TRBD1 (6 bases). The germline V gene encodes CDR1 DFQATT and CDR2 SNEGSKA (reference sequence). This CDR3 is built from 14 residues. Trimming pared 5 bases from V and 7 bases from J, leaving 18 bases between. CDR3 nucleotides: TGCAGTGCTCGTCAGGGGCTACCCGTTAACACCATATATTTT. Its translation is CSARQGLPVNTIYF.

The chain is built from TRBV12-3 or TRBV12-4 and TRBJ1-5, with D tentatively TRBD1 (5 bases). This CDR3 contains 14 residues. The ends were cut back, 5 bases at V and 0 bases at J, with 8 bases in the middle. CDR3: CASSETDSNQPQHF. For the CDR3, the DNA is TGTGCCAGCAGTGAGACAGATAGCAATCAGCCCCAGCATTTT.

The chain links TRBV19 to TRBJ1-5; D perhaps matches TRBD1 (5 bases). Deletions cut 4 bases from V and 6 bases from J, with 7 bases between. There are 12 residues in the CDR3. CDR1 LNHDA and CDR2 SQIVND come from the germline V gene (reference sequence). The CDR3 protein is CASSKGLQPQHF. The CDR3 bases are TGTGCCAGTAGTAAGGGACTTCAGCCCCAGCATTTT.

The rearrangement joins TRBV6-4 to TRBJ2-1; TRBD2 matches 7 bases. This CDR3 is built from 13 residues. Per germline, CDR1 MRHNA and CDR2 SNTAGT. V trimming: 10 bases; J trimming: 4 bases; junction bases outside the gene matches: 7. This CDR3 reads CATSGAPYNEQFF. DNA for the CDR3: TGTGCCACAAGCGGGGCCCCTTACAATGAGCAGTTCTTC.

This clonotype was observed many times. The chain recombines TRBV6-1 with TRBJ2-7; D is perhaps TRBD1 (5 bases). With 9 bases removed from V and 2 bases from J, the gap between germline ends came to 14 bases. CDR3 length: 13 amino acids. Germline V gives CDR1 MNHNS, CDR2 SASEGT. CDR3 in amino acids: CASRLDSTYEQYF. The CDR3 coding sequence is TGTGCCAGTAGACTCGACAGCACCTACGAGCAGTACTTC.

This rearrangement joins TRBV6-5 to TRBJ1-5; possibly TRBD1 for D (5 bases). The CDR3 is 13 residues long. Deletions cut 2 bases from V and 6 bases from J, with 8 bases between. Germline CDR1 is MNHEY and CDR2 is SVGAGI. The CDR3: CASSYPGRQPQHF. CDR3 DNA: TGTGCCAGCAGTTACCCAGGGCGTCAGCCCCAGCATTTT.

The chain has TRBV29-1 and TRBJ1-1; D gene unclear. The germline gives CDR1 SQVTM, CDR2 ANQGSEA. V was cut by 2 bases and J by 0 bases, with 10 bases left in between. The CDR3 spans 14 residues. This CDR3 is CSVEKRLMNTEAFF. The CDR3 DNA follows: TGCAGCGTTGAAAAACGGCTGATGAACACTGAAGCTTTCTTT. Combining the CDR3 with reference TRBV29-1 and TRBJ1-1 gives the whole variable domain SAVISQKPSRDICQRGTSLTIQCQVDSQVTMMFWYRQQPGQSLTLIATANQGSEATYESGFVIDKFPISRPNLTFSTLTVSNMSPEDSSIYLCSVEKRLMNTEAFFGQGTRLTVV.

A few counts support this clonotype. The V and J genes are TRBV20-1 and TRBJ2-7; 10 bases fit TRBD2. The germline V gene has CDR1 DFQATT and CDR2 SNEGSKA (reference sequence). J gave up 2 bases and V 4 bases, and 5 bases lay outside the gene matches. The CDR3 extends over 14 amino acids. The CDR3 is CSATISGRPYEQYF. Here the CDR3 DNA reads TGCAGTGCTACAATTAGCGGGAGGCCCTACGAGCAGTACTTC.

In its sample, this clonotype was seen many times. The V call is TRBV7-2, the J call TRBJ2-5; D perhaps matches TRBD2 (6 bases). CDR3 length equals 14 residues. The V end was cut by 5 bases, the J end by 2 bases, with 12 bases between. The germline V gene has CDR1 SGHTA and CDR2 FQGNSA. The CDR3 DNA sequence: TGTGCCAGCAGCCCGGCTAGCGTGCAAGAGACCCAGTACTTC. Translation: CASSPASVQETQYF.

The sample holds a few counts of this clonotype. The CDR3, as DNA: TGTGCCATCATCCCTGGACAGGGTGGGGGCACTGAAGCTTTCTTT. Translating gives CAIIPGQGGGTEAFF. This sequence joins TRBV10-3 and TRBJ1-1; the match to TRBD1 covers 8 bases. Germline CDR1 ENHRY, CDR2 SYGVKD. The CDR3 is made up of 15 amino acids. V was clipped by 7 bases and J by 4 bases; unmatched bases: 11.

This clonotype appeared many times. CDR3 coding DNA: TGTGCCAGCAGTACAGGGACAGGCCTCGGGAGTCAGCCCCAGCATTTT. As protein: CASSTGTGLGSQPQHF. The rearrangement joins TRBV28 to TRBJ1-5; TRBD1 agrees at 8 bases. Per the germline V gene, CDR1 is MDHEN and CDR2 is SYDVKM. V was clipped by 5 bases and J by 6 bases; unmatched bases: 12. The length of the CDR3 is 16 residues.

This clonotype was found many times. The chain's CDR3 is CASRRTGLTGELFF. The CDR3 region has the DNA TGTGCCAGCAGACGGACAGGGCTCACCGGGGAGCTGTTTTTT. The V and J genes are TRBV28 and TRBJ2-2, with 8 bases aligning to TRBD1. This CDR3 region has 14 residues. In germline, CDR1 is MDHEN, CDR2 SYDVKM. The V and J ends lost 6 bases and 4 bases, in that order; junction bases with no gene match: 4.

This clonotype was seen a few times. The CDR3 sequence is CASSLGGGSLGNTIYF. The DNA for the CDR3 is TGTGCCAGCAGCTTAGGTGGCGGGAGTTTGGGAAACACCATATATTTT. The chain carries TRBV7-2 and TRBJ1-3; D gene uncertain. The CDR3 extends over 16 amino acids. Germline-derived CDR1 and CDR2 are SGHTA and FQGNSA. V shed 1 base and J shed 4 bases, with 14 bases lying between them.

This clonotype was recorded many times. The gene calls are TRBV28 and TRBJ1-5; possible D gene TRBD1, 6 bases. With 6 bases removed from V and 14 bases from J, the gap between germline ends came to 14 bases. CDR3 size: 11 residues. The germline V gene has CDR1 MDHEN and CDR2 SYDVKM. Here the CDR3 DNA reads TGTGCCAGCAGCCCCGGCAGGGGTGAGCATTTT. Residues: CASSPGRGEHF.

Many counts were recorded for this clonotype. The chain combines TRBV28 with TRBJ1-3; D is unclear. Germline V gives CDR1 MDHEN, CDR2 SYDVKM. With 6 bases removed from V and 0 bases from J, the gap between germline ends came to 9 bases. The length of the CDR3 is 14 residues. The CDR3 is CASSFTDSGNTIYF. In DNA form, the CDR3 reads TGTGCCAGCAGCTTCACGGACTCTGGAAACACCATATATTTT.

This clonotype was recorded at least ten times. The V and J genes are TRBV7-2 and TRBJ2-1; 9 nucleotides line up with TRBD2. With 1 base clipped from V and 5 bases from J, the junction kept 0 bases outside the gene matches. CDR3 length equals 14 residues. Germline V lookup: CDR1 SGHTA, CDR2 FQGNSA. For the CDR3, the DNA is TGTGCCAGCAGCTTAGTAGCGGGGGACAATGAGCAGTTCTTC. Its protein product is CASSLVAGDNEQFF.

This sequence joins TRBV24-1 and TRBJ2-2; 11 nucleotides match TRBD1. J was trimmed by 2 bases and V by 5 bases; bases with no gene match: 6. CDR1 is KGHDR, CDR2 SFDVKD, per germline. There are 17 residues in the CDR3. CDR3 protein: CATSGTGGLFNTGELFF. The CDR3 bases are TGTGCCACCAGTGGGACAGGGGGCCTATTTAACACCGGGGAGCTGTTTTTT.

This clonotype was seen at least ten times. The chain joins TRBV7-3 to TRBJ1-1; D unclear. The CDR3 length is 15 residues. CDR1 and CDR2 from the germline V gene are SGHTA and FQGTGA. V gave up 1 base and J gave up 0 bases, with 9 bases separating them. CDR3 coding DNA: TGTGCCAGCAGCTTAAATGGGCCTTTGAACACTGAAGCTTTCTTT. Its translation is CASSLNGPLNTEAFF.